These 4 T cell receptor beta chains share one sample of origin, sequenced in a study of shared T cell receptors in the human thymus (dated by TCRdb to the early 2020s). The library was produced with the immunoSEQ multiplex PCR assay. TCRdb carries this immuneACCESS record with in-frame sequences only. Its versions omit some clonotypes, under half of them owing to an unresolved V gene in the studies checked, with the rest unexplained. The table for this sample lists hundreds of thousands of clones; 88% of them were counted only once. 0.01% of the sample rests with the top ten. These data were likewise used in another study, on human thymus T cells.

Sequencing was carried out using thymocytes. The source is a boy in the first two years of life with a congenital heart defect. Donor details come from another sample of the same person, matched by shared clones.

The chain is built from TRBV4-3 and TRBJ2-1; perhaps TRBD2 as D (5 bases). Trimming pared 0 bases from V and 8 bases from J, leaving 14 bases between. Germline CDR1 LGHNA, CDR2 YSLEER. The CDR3 consists of 15 residues. The CDR3 nucleotides are TGCGCCAGCAGCCAAGATGGCGAGCCGCGGGATGAGCAGTTCTTC. Translated: CASSQDGEPRDEQFF.

The chain uses TRBV6-6 and TRBJ1-1; maybe TRBD1 (6 bases). The germline V and J ends were trimmed by 0 bases and 0 bases, with 11 bases remaining between them. The CDR3 has 16 residues. CDR1 is MNHNY, CDR2 SVGAGI, per germline (reference sequence). The CDR3 DNA follows: TGTGCCAGCAGTTACTCGGACAGTGATATGAACACTGAAGCTTTCTTT. This translates into CASSYSDSDMNTEAFF.

The V and J genes are TRBV21-1 and TRBJ2-3; the listed D gene, TRBD2, was not tested against the DNA. TRBV21-1 is a pseudogene locus. The CDR3 totals 15 residues. The CDR3 reads CASSKARTRADTQYF. The DNA for the CDR3 is TGTGCCAGCAGCAAGGCGAGGACTAGAGCAGATACGCAGTATTTT.

J is TRBJ2-1 and V is TRBV10-3, with D tentatively TRBD2 (6 bases). Trimming shortened V by 6 bases and J by 6 bases, and 18 bases separated the two germline ends. CDR1 and CDR2 (germline): ENHRY, SYGVKD. The CDR3 extends over 15 amino acids. The CDR3 loop reads CAIRPMGDSGNEQFF. The CDR3 DNA is TGTGCCATCAGGCCCATGGGGGACTCTGGCAATGAGCAGTTCTTC.